This TCR beta chain was captured in a study of CD8 T cells in Susac syndrome. Reverse transcription of roughly 0.5 to 1 ug RNA was carried out with random hexamers. TCRdb processed the immunoSEQ multiplex PCR reads anew with MiXCR; each CDR3 protein has one entry. The top ten clones hold just under 0.4% of a sample with under 80,000 distinct CDR3 sequences, over 85% of them seen once. The authors carried out high-throughput sequencing of TCR beta. They applied it to CD8+ and CD4+ T cells obtained from blood. The sequence came from a human donor with multiple sclerosis. Input material: CD8+ T cells from PBMCs.

In DNA, the CDR3 is TGCAGCGTTCTGAAGTCCCCCTACGAGCAGTACTTC. It specifies CSVLKSPYEQYF. The chain recombines TRBV29-1 with TRBJ2-7; D is ambiguous. The CDR3 is 12 residues long. Germline assignment: CDR1 SQVTM and CDR2 ANQGSEA. V was cut by 5 bases and J by 2 bases, with 10 bases left in between.